Following are 12 T cell receptor beta chains from one sample sequenced in a study of blood T cell repertoires in COVID-19. The method was immunoSEQ multiplex PCR; TCRdb's version includes in-frame clones alone and lacks a portion of them. The sample contains some 140,000 clones, more than 65% of which appear only once. Material: peripheral blood. The receptors stem from a man older than 75 with acute or convalescent COVID-19.

V usage is TRBV9 and J usage is TRBJ2-1, with a tentative D call TRBD2 (6 bases). Trimming cost V 3 bases and J 1 base, with 8 bases left between them. Germline values: CDR1 SGDLS, CDR2 YYNGEE. The CDR3 runs 14 residues. The CDR3 bases are TGTGCCAGCAGCGCCGGGGGTTCCTACAATGAGCAGTTCTTC. It translates to CASSAGGSYNEQFF.

The CDR3 region is CASSSEETQYF. The CDR3 DNA reads TGTGCCAGCTCATCTGAAGAGACCCAGTACTTC. The chain is built from TRBV18 and TRBJ2-5; D unresolved. The CDR3 runs 11 residues. In germline, CDR1 is KGHSH, CDR2 LQKENI. Trimming stripped 5 bases from V and 3 bases from J, with 4 bases between.

Only a few counts were recorded for this clone. The chain uses TRBV9 and TRBJ1-4; D remains unclear. Germline lookup yields CDR1 SGDLS and CDR2 YYNGEE. Deletions cut 3 bases from V and 4 bases from J, with 7 bases between. The CDR3 contains 13 residues. CDR3 sequence: CASSAEDNEKLFF. Here the CDR3 DNA reads TGTGCCAGCAGCGCCGAGGATAATGAAAAACTGTTTTTT.

The J gene is TRBJ2-2, the V gene TRBV28, with TRBD1 identical over 9 bases. The CDR3 is 14 amino acids. The V segment lost 6 bases and the J segment 4 bases; nucleotides outside the gene matches: 3. CDR1 and CDR2 from the germline V gene are MDHEN and SYDVKM. The CDR3 spells CASRTGGSTGELFF. CDR3 bases: TGTGCCAGCAGGACAGGGGGATCCACCGGGGAGCTGTTTTTT.

This clone has just one count. The chain uses TRBV18 and TRBJ2-2; D is possibly TRBD1 (6 bases). CDR1 and CDR2 (germline): KGHSH, LQKENI. The V end was cut by 2 bases, the J end by 0 bases, with 7 bases between. This CDR3 comprises 15 residues. This chain's CDR3 is CASSPAGANTGELFF. In DNA form, the CDR3 reads TGTGCCAGCTCACCAGCAGGGGCGAACACCGGGGAGCTGTTTTTT.

Remarks on this clone: Germline is not matched at one junction end, which may reflect a read error. The chain is built from TRBV7-9 and TRBJ2-5; TRBD2 matches 7 bases. Germline V gene lookup returns CDR1 SEHNR and CDR2 FQNEAQ (reference sequence). The length of the CDR3 is 13 residues. The CDR3, as DNA: TGTGCCAGCAGCTTAAGGGACTACGAGACTCAGTACTTC. This translates into CASSLRDYETQYF.

The chain recombines TRBV12-3 or TRBV12-4 with TRBJ1-6; no definite D call. V was shortened by 3 bases and J by 11 bases, with 8 bases between the two germline ends. CDR3 length equals 12 residues. The CDR3 here is CASSFDRAPLHF. The CDR3 DNA is TGTGCCAGCAGTTTCGATCGGGCACCCCTCCACTTT.

The rearrangement links TRBV18 to TRBJ2-6, with D maybe TRBD1 (7 bases). The CDR3 loop spans 18 amino acids. Germline assignment: CDR1 KGHSH and CDR2 LQKENI. V was pared by 1 base and J by 0 bases, with 13 bases between. The DNA of the CDR3 is TGTGCCAGCTCACCACTTTCCCAGGGGGGCTCTGGGGCCAACGTCCTGACTTTC. This gives the protein CASSPLSQGGSGANVLTF.

This clone was seen a handful of times. The V call is TRBV5-4, the J call TRBJ2-5, with 8 bases that match TRBD1. The germline CDR1 and CDR2 sequences are SGHNT and YYREEE (reference sequence). The CDR3 length is 16 residues. With V trimmed by 4 bases and J by 5 bases, 13 bases remained unmatched. The CDR3 is CASSPQRQGRGETQYF. For the CDR3, the DNA is TGTGCCAGCAGCCCCCAGAGACAGGGGAGAGGGGAGACCCAGTACTTC.

The CDR3 DNA is TGTGCCAGCTCACCAACTAGCGGTTCAGATACGCAGTATTTT. This translates into CASSPTSGSDTQYF. The rearrangement links TRBV18 to TRBJ2-3; the match to TRBD2 covers 8 bases. Germline-derived CDR1 and CDR2 are KGHSH and LQKENI. CDR3 length: 14 residues. Trimming cost V 2 bases and J 4 bases; bases outside gene matches: 2.

V gene TRBV7-9 combines with J gene TRBJ1-5, with TRBD1 matching 10 bases. The V segment lost 5 bases and the J segment 3 bases; nucleotides outside the gene matches: 7. Germline values: CDR1 SEHNR, CDR2 FQNEAQ (reference sequence). The CDR3 length is 16 residues. As DNA, the CDR3 is TGTGCCAGCAGCAAAGGGACAGGGGAATTCAATCAGCCCCAGCATTTT. Protein sequence: CASSKGTGEFNQPQHF.

CDR3 residues: CASSQDGGAPDTQYF. DNA of the CDR3: TGTGCCAGCAGCCAAGACGGGGGGGCCCCAGATACGCAGTATTTT. The chain has TRBV3-1 (or the pseudogene TRBV3-2) and TRBJ2-3; 8 positions agree with TRBD2. The germline CDR1 and CDR2 sequences are LGHDT and YNNKEL (reference sequence). V lost 0 bases, J lost 4 bases, and 3 bases stayed unmatched. The CDR3 is 15 amino acids.